Presented here are 20 T cell receptor beta chains from one specimen sequenced in a study of cytomegalovirus exposure and HLA in healthy donors. PCR used 60 Vbeta primers and 13 Jbeta primers. TCRdb keeps only in-frame clones here, not all; method: immunoSEQ multiplex PCR. The repertoire includes roughly 150,000 clones, approximately 88% of them detected once, and over 1.5% sits in the top ten. The material sequenced was PBMCs. The receptors originated from a young woman in good health and CMV-seronegative.

The chain is built from TRBV27 and TRBJ1-1, with D unresolved. This CDR3 is 14 amino acids long. Trimming took 3 bases from V and 1 from J, leaving 9 bases between them. Germline CDR1 is MNHEY and CDR2 is SMNVEV (reference sequence). CDR3 region: CASSFLGRNTEAFF. CDR3 in DNA: TGTGCCAGCAGTTTTTTAGGGAGGAACACTGAAGCTTTCTTT.

This chain connects TRBV19 to TRBJ2-3, with TRBD1 as a possible D gene (7 bases). The CDR3 covers 15 residues. Trimming cost V 5 bases and J 1 base, with 13 bases left between them. CDR1 and CDR2 (germline): LNHDA, SQIVND (reference sequence). The CDR3 region has the DNA TGTGCCAGTAGTCTACCAGGGGGGCGCACAGATACGCAGTATTTT. This sequence encodes CASSLPGGRTDTQYF.

V gene TRBV4-1 combines with J gene TRBJ2-7; 8 bases align to TRBD2. J was trimmed by 4 bases and V by 0 bases; bases with no gene match: 5. This CDR3 has 15 amino acids. Germline V gene data show CDR1 as MGHRA and CDR2 as YSYEKL. The CDR3: CASSQDDGGAYEQYF. The CDR3 bases are TGCGCCAGCAGCCAAGATGACGGGGGGGCATACGAGCAGTACTTC.

V and J are TRBV10-2 and TRBJ1-1; D gene unclear. The CDR3 is 14 residues long. Trimming stripped 3 bases from V and 2 bases from J, with 10 bases between. Germline-derived CDR1 and CDR2 are WSHSY and SAAADI. Here the CDR3 reads CASSELRSNTEAFF. The CDR3 DNA follows: TGCGCCAGCAGTGAATTGCGAAGTAACACTGAAGCTTTCTTT.

The chain is built from TRBV28 and TRBJ2-5, with D unresolved. Near its end, the DNA agrees better with TRBJ2-7, so the J call may be wrong. CDR1 and CDR2 from the germline V gene are MDHEN and SYDVKM. This CDR3 has 16 residues. The CDR3 DNA reads TGTGCCAGCAGTTTCAGCCACCGAACAGTCCCCTACGAGCAGTACTTC. Translating gives CASSFSHRTVPYEQYF.

This clone was counted a single time. The CDR3 is CASSESGQPNEKLFF. CDR3 DNA sequence: TGTGCCAGCAGTGAAAGTGGGCAGCCGAATGAAAAACTGTTTTTT. The chain couples TRBV25-1 to TRBJ1-4; D call uncertain. V lost 2 bases and J lost 5, with 12 bases in between. The CDR3 runs 15 residues. CDR1 is MGHDK, CDR2 SYGVNS, per germline.

The V gene is TRBV7-9, the J gene TRBJ1-5; D perhaps matches TRBD1 (6 bases). This CDR3 has 12 residues. The germline V gene encodes CDR1 SEHNR and CDR2 FQNEAQ (reference sequence). Trimming stripped 8 bases from V and 7 bases from J, with 12 bases between. The CDR3 protein is CASSEGGQPQHF. The CDR3 bases are TGTGCCAGCTCAGAAGGGGGACAGCCCCAGCATTTT.

This sequence joins TRBV27 and TRBJ2-7; D remains unclear. CDR1 and CDR2 from the germline V gene are MNHEY and SMNVEV (reference sequence). V was shortened by 5 bases and J by 0 bases, with 11 bases between the two germline ends. The CDR3 contains 14 residues. This CDR3 is CASSRTLSSYEQYF. Written as DNA, the CDR3 is TGTGCCAGCAGTCGTACCCTATCCTCCTACGAGCAGTACTTC.

The chain employs TRBV6-1 and TRBJ1-2; D is perhaps TRBD1 (6 bases). Germline-derived CDR1 and CDR2 are MNHNS and SASEGT. The CDR3 contains 14 residues. Deletions cut 6 bases from V and 3 bases from J, with 14 bases between. In DNA, the CDR3 is TGTGCCAGCAGCCGAAGGGAGGGGGACTATGGCTACACCTTC. This codes for CASSRREGDYGYTF.

This rearrangement joins TRBV5-1 to TRBJ2-2; D gene unclear. Per germline, CDR1 SGHRS and CDR2 YFSETQ. CDR3 length: 14 amino acids. Deletions cut 0 bases from V and 4 bases from J, with 7 bases between. Written as DNA, the CDR3 is TGCGCCAGCAGCTTGGGGTTCGGCACCGGGGAGCTGTTTTTT. This translates into CASSLGFGTGELFF.

As DNA, the CDR3 is TGCGCCAGCACCGACAGGGGACTAACGAACACTGAAGCTTTCTTT. It codes for CASTDRGLTNTEAFF. This chain connects TRBV5-1 to TRBJ1-1, with 8 nucleotides matching TRBD1. The CDR3 has 15 residues. With 6 bases clipped from V and 1 base from J, the junction kept 8 bases outside the gene matches. Germline V gives CDR1 SGHRS, CDR2 YFSETQ.

This clone was observed a few times. V gene TRBV28 combines with J gene TRBJ1-1; TRBD1 agrees at 8 bases. V gave up 5 bases and J gave up 5 bases; unmatched junction bases: 7. This CDR3 spans 14 amino acids. Germline lookup yields CDR1 MDHEN and CDR2 SYDVKM. CDR3 amino acids: CASSKRTGSTEAFF. The DNA of the CDR3 is TGTGCCAGCAGTAAACGGACAGGGAGTACTGAAGCTTTCTTT. Looking up the rest from reference TRBV28 and TRBJ1-1 gives the full variable domain: DVKVTQSSRYLVKRTGEKVFLECVQDMDHENMFWYRQDPGLGLRLIYFSYDVKMKEKGDIPEGYSVSREKKERFSLILESASTNQTSMYLCASSKRTGSTEAFFGQGTRLTVV.

V and J are TRBV19 and TRBJ1-6; no reliable D call. This CDR3 contains 11 residues. Germline-derived CDR1 and CDR2 are LNHDA and SQIVND (reference sequence). V shed 4 bases and J shed 10 bases, with 5 bases lying between them. The CDR3, as DNA: TGTGCCAGTAGTAACTTCTCACCCCTCCACTTT. Protein: CASSNFSPLHF.

This clone was counted between two and nine times. This chain links TRBV10-1 with TRBJ2-1; 8 bases fit TRBD1. This CDR3 is built from 14 residues. V lost 8 bases and J lost 7; bases outside the gene matches: 10. In germline, CDR1 is WNHNN, CDR2 SYGVQD (reference sequence). Here the CDR3 reads CASSQGGLRNEQFF. The CDR3 DNA sequence: TGCGCCAGCTCACAGGGGGGTTTACGGAATGAGCAGTTCTTC.

This clone was seen a few times. CDR3 region: CASIQGQNTEAFF. The CDR3 coding sequence is TGTGCCAGCATACAGGGGCAGAACACTGAAGCTTTCTTT. The chain carries TRBV7-9 and TRBJ1-1, with 7 bases lining up with TRBD1. CDR1 is SEHNR, CDR2 FQNEAQ, per germline (reference sequence). This CDR3 has 13 residues. J was trimmed by 1 base and V by 7 bases; bases with no gene match: 3. Filled out from reference TRBV7-9 and TRBJ1-1, the complete variable domain reads DTGVSQNPRHKITKRGQNVTFRCDPISEHNRLYWYRQTLGQGPEFLTYFQNEAQLEKSRLLSDRFSAERPKGSFSTLEIQRTEQGDSAMYLCASIQGQNTEAFFGQGTRLTVV.

The chain uses TRBV19 and TRBJ1-5; TRBD1 aligns across 8 bases. The CDR3 extends over 14 amino acids. Trimming cost V 6 bases and J 7 bases; bases outside gene matches: 8. Germline V gives CDR1 LNHDA, CDR2 SQIVND (reference sequence). CDR3 sequence (DNA): TGTGCCAGTAGCTTCGGACAGGGAGGCCAGCCCCAGCATTTT. Amino acid sequence: CASSFGQGGQPQHF.

The chain has TRBV30 and TRBJ1-1; 9 bases map to TRBD1. V shed 2 bases, J shed 5 bases, and the junction held 12 bases outside the gene matches. This CDR3 spans 16 amino acids. From germline, CDR1 is GTSNPN and CDR2 SVGIG (reference sequence). Here the CDR3 DNA reads TGTGCCTGGAGTCCAAGACCCGGGACAGGGAGAACTGAAGCTTTCTTT. Its protein is CAWSPRPGTGRTEAFF.

The CDR3 nucleotides are TGTGCCAGCAGTGAAGCGCTTCCGGGACTAGCGGGGTGGGATGAGCAGTTCTTC. It is translated as CASSEALPGLAGWDEQFF. The gene calls are TRBV2 and TRBJ2-1; 13 positions match TRBD2. V lost 0 bases, J lost 8 bases, and 10 bases stayed unmatched. The CDR3 length is 18 residues. Germline V gene sequence: CDR1 SNHLY, CDR2 FYNNEI.

This clone has just one count. The chain is built from TRBV14 and TRBJ1-6; a possible D gene is TRBD1 (6 bases). CDR3 length: 18 amino acids. The V gene lost 1 base and the J gene lost 7 bases, with 20 bases spanning the gap. From germline, CDR1 is SGHDN and CDR2 FVKESK. The CDR3 is CASSQGPSTGHRNSPLHF. The CDR3 region has the DNA TGTGCCAGCAGCCAAGGCCCGAGCACGGGACACAGAAATTCACCCCTCCACTTT.

The rearrangement uses TRBV29-1 and TRBJ2-2; 8 nucleotides agree with TRBD1. The ends lost 7 bases at V and 4 bases at J; junction bases unmatched: 8. CDR1 is SQVTM and CDR2 is ANQGSEA in the germline V gene. This CDR3 has 14 residues. CDR3 region: CSANGQGGTGELFF. In nucleotides, the CDR3 is TGCAGCGCAAATGGACAGGGAGGCACCGGGGAGCTGTTTTTT.